The 22 T cell receptor beta chains given below trace back to one sample, sequenced in a study of T cells after yellow fever vaccination. TCRdb re-derived calls from the 5' RACE reads in MiXCR, one entry per CDR3 protein. The sample records roughly 140,000 distinct CDR3 sequences, 6.5% to 8.5% being singletons. The sample consisted of CD4+ T cells sorted from PBMCs, taken 5 days after the yellow fever booster vaccination. The receptors originated from a man in his thirties or forties who received the YFV17D yellow fever vaccine.

This clonotype was detected many times. The chain links TRBV12-3 or TRBV12-4 to TRBJ2-3; possibly TRBD2 for D (5 bases). Trimming cost V 2 bases and J 4 bases, with 13 bases left between them. This CDR3 comprises 15 residues. The CDR3 nucleotides read TGTGCCAGCAGTTTAAGGGAGTTCGGGCCAGATACGCAGTATTTT. It codes for CASSLREFGPDTQYF.

At least ten counts were recorded for this clonotype. The rearrangement links TRBV28 to TRBJ2-7; no clear D. V lost 2 bases to trimming and J lost 3 bases, with 23 bases between them. The CDR3 totals 18 residues. Germline V gives CDR1 MDHEN, CDR2 SYDVKM. CDR3 sequence (DNA): TGTGCCAGCAGTTTAGAGTCCCCCTCCTTCCTACTTCACTACGAGCAGTACTTC. Translated, it gives CASSLESPSFLLHYEQYF.

This clonotype came up many times. Sequence at one end of the junction differs from germline and may be a read error. The CDR3 reads CASSLTLSLSSHEQYF. CDR3 nucleotides: TGTGCCAGCAGCTTAACCCTCTCACTATCCTCCCACGAGCAGTACTTC. This rearrangement joins TRBV9 to TRBJ2-7; the D is unclear. CDR1 is SGDLS, CDR2 YYNGEE, per germline. The CDR3 has 16 residues.

In its sample, this clonotype was seen many times. V is TRBV20-1 and J is TRBJ2-2; the match to TRBD1 covers 7 bases. This CDR3 has 13 residues. The V segment lost 4 bases and the J segment 4 bases; nucleotides outside the gene matches: 3. Germline-derived CDR1 and CDR2 are DFQATT and SNEGSKA (reference sequence). The CDR3 nucleotides read TGCAGTGCTACACAGGGGACCACCGGGGAGCTGTTTTTT. The encoded protein is CSATQGTTGELFF.

There are many counts of this clonotype. This sequence joins TRBV7-9 and TRBJ2-5; 8 bases fit TRBD2. The CDR3 contains 15 residues. CDR1 and CDR2 from the germline V gene are SEHNR and FQNEAQ (reference sequence). Germline trimming cut 8 bases from V and 4 bases from J; bases unmatched to any gene: 12. DNA of the CDR3: TGTGCCAGCGCGGGGGGAGTCGGGCTGGGAGAGACCCAGTACTTC. It is translated as CASAGGVGLGETQYF.

At least ten counts were recorded for this clonotype. The rearrangement uses TRBV27 and TRBJ2-1; D is unclear. Trimming pared 5 bases from V and 9 bases from J, leaving 8 bases between. Germline CDR1 reads MNHEY; CDR2 reads SMNVEV (reference sequence). The CDR3 is made up of 11 amino acids. The CDR3 DNA reads as TGTGCCAGCAGTGCCCTGGGTGAGCAGTTCTTC. Translated, it gives CASSALGEQFF.

This clonotype was recorded a few times. The V call is TRBV25-1, the J call TRBJ2-2; D remains ambiguous. Looked up from germline, CDR1 is MGHDK and CDR2 is SYGVNS. This CDR3 contains 14 residues. CDR3 DNA: TGTGCGCTAAGCAGGCAGGCGAACACCGGGGAGCTGTTTTTT. Amino acids: CALSRQANTGELFF.

This clonotype was seen at least ten times. This chain links TRBV6-2 or TRBV6-3 with TRBJ2-4; 15 bases agree with TRBD2. The CDR3 is 16 amino acids. J gave up 8 bases and V 5 bases, and 7 bases lay outside the gene matches. Germline CDR1 reads MNHEY; CDR2 reads SVGEGT. The CDR3: CASSRRTSGREDIQYF. In nucleotides, the CDR3 is TGTGCCAGCAGTCGTCGGACTAGCGGGAGGGAAGACATTCAGTACTTC.

This clonotype has a count of ten or more. The chain combines TRBV7-2 with TRBJ1-2; D uncertain. V was clipped by 5 bases and J by 4 bases, with 20 bases between them. Germline CDR1 reads SGHTA; CDR2 reads FQGNSA. The CDR3 extends over 16 amino acids. The CDR3 nucleotides are TGTGCCAGCAGCCCTATGTTCATTGGGTTGGGCTATGGCTACACCTTC. Residues: CASSPMFIGLGYGYTF. The variable domain in full, completed from reference TRBV7-2 and TRBJ1-2, reads GAGVSQSPSNKVTEKGKDVELRCDPISGHTALYWYRQSLGQGLEFLIYFQGNSAPDKSGLPSDRFSAERTGGSVSTLTIQRTQQEDSAVYLCASSPMFIGLGYGYTFGSGTRLTVV.

This clonotype was counted at least ten times. The chain uses TRBV4-3 and TRBJ2-2; TRBD2 might be the D (6 bases). Looked up from germline, CDR1 is LGHNA and CDR2 is YSLEER. The CDR3 contains 16 residues. V shed 0 bases and J shed 4 bases, with 12 bases lying between them. CDR3 region: CASSQDPSGSTGELFF. CDR3 bases: TGCGCCAGCAGCCAAGACCCTTCCGGGAGCACCGGGGAGCTGTTTTTT.

This clonotype was detected ten times or more. J is TRBJ1-6 and V is TRBV6-5; D remains ambiguous. V was trimmed by 2 bases and J by 0 bases, leaving 11 bases between them. Germline CDR1 is MNHEY and CDR2 is SVGAGI. CDR3 length equals 17 residues. The CDR3 region is CASSYEGSPSYNSPLHF. CDR3 nucleotides: TGTGCCAGCAGTTACGAGGGCAGTCCCTCCTATAATTCACCCCTCCACTTT.

This clonotype was observed many times. The chain employs TRBV29-1 and TRBJ2-2, with 7 bases matching TRBD1. J lost 4 bases, V lost 5 bases, and 4 bases had no gene match. This CDR3 region has 13 residues. Germline V lookup: CDR1 SQVTM, CDR2 ANQGSEA. The CDR3 sequence: CSVSDRATGELFF. The CDR3 region has the DNA TGCAGCGTTTCCGACAGGGCCACCGGGGAGCTGTTTTTT.

This clonotype was observed at least ten times. The chain combines TRBV24-1 with TRBJ2-1, with 9 bases that match TRBD1. V trimming: 4 bases; J trimming: 8 bases; junction bases outside the gene matches: 14. Germline CDR1 and CDR2: KGHDR and SFDVKD. This CDR3 has 17 residues. CDR3 sequence: CATSDTGTGSGFHEQFF. The CDR3 DNA reads as TGTGCCACCAGTGACACCGGGACAGGGTCTGGTTTCCATGAGCAGTTCTTC.

The sample holds many counts of this clonotype. This chain joins TRBV20-1 and TRBJ2-7; no definite D call. The CDR3 is 12 amino acids. Germline V gene lookup returns CDR1 DFQATT and CDR2 SNEGSKA (reference sequence). Trimming took 4 bases from V and 0 from J, leaving 7 bases between them. Here the CDR3 reads CSATRPSYEQYF. CDR3 DNA sequence: TGCAGTGCTACCCGTCCCTCCTACGAGCAGTACTTC.

This clonotype appeared many times. This chain links TRBV7-2 with TRBJ2-5, with D unresolved. The CDR3 consists of 10 residues. Germline lookup yields CDR1 SGHTA and CDR2 FQGNSA. Trimming stripped 6 bases from V and 2 bases from J, with 1 base between. Written as DNA, the CDR3 is TGTGCCAGCAGGCAAGAGACCCAGTACTTC. Translated, it gives CASRQETQYF.

This clonotype was recorded a few times. The chain is built from TRBV20-1 and TRBJ2-5; 7 nucleotides agree with TRBD1. Germline V gives CDR1 DFQATT, CDR2 SNEGSKA (reference sequence). The CDR3 covers 12 residues. V trimming: 2 bases; J trimming: 5 bases; junction bases outside the gene matches: 2. The CDR3 reads CSARPDRETQYF. DNA for the CDR3: TGCAGTGCTAGACCGGACAGGGAGACCCAGTACTTC.

A word on this clonotype: A read error may be the cause here, since a much bigger clone is one base away. V gene TRBV20-1 combines with J gene TRBJ2-1; D not certain. The CDR3 contains 13 residues. The germline V gene encodes CDR1 DFQATT and CDR2 SNEGSKA (reference sequence). Between the trimmed V and J ends, which lost 4 bases and 8 bases, there was a span of 15 bases. CDR3 DNA sequence: TGCAGTGCTATTGACACTCTGATCGATGAGCAGTTCTTC. It specifies CSAIDTLIDEQFF.

This clonotype was counted ten times or more. The chain couples TRBV18 to TRBJ1-1; D may be TRBD1 (5 bases). Trimming removed 7 bases from V and 7 bases from J, with 10 bases in between. Germline V gene lookup returns CDR1 KGHSH and CDR2 LQKENI. This CDR3 has 11 amino acids. The CDR3 DNA follows: TGTGCCAGCTTACTCGACAGTGAAGCTTTCTTT. Translating it yields CASLLDSEAFF.

Worth noting for this clonotype: This may be a read error: a much more frequent sequence differs by one nucleotide. The rearrangement links TRBV4-1 to TRBJ2-2, with D perhaps TRBD2 (6 bases). The germline V gene encodes CDR1 MGHRA and CDR2 YSYEKL. The CDR3 covers 17 residues. This CDR3 reads CASGQVITGVVFGELFF. CDR3 nucleotide sequence: TGCGCCAGCGGCCAAGTCATAACGGGAGTGGTTTTCGGGGAGCTGTTTTTT.

The sample holds many counts of this clonotype. The rearrangement joins TRBV30 to TRBJ2-1, with D hard to call. Trimming took off 4 bases at V and 0 bases at J, with 19 bases between the two ends. This CDR3 region has 17 residues. Germline lookup yields CDR1 GTSNPN and CDR2 SVGIG (reference sequence). CDR3 DNA sequence: TGTGCCTGGAACCCCCCCGGGCGCCTGAGCTCCTACAATGAGCAGTTCTTC. Protein: CAWNPPGRLSSYNEQFF.

This clonotype was seen ten or more times. This chain connects TRBV7-3 to TRBJ1-6; D is undetermined. V lost 5 bases to trimming and J lost 7 bases, with 9 bases between them. The CDR3 is made up of 13 amino acids. Looked up from germline, CDR1 is SGHTA and CDR2 is FQGTGA. The CDR3 DNA is TGTGCCAGCAGCCGCAGTGAGAATTCACCCCTCCACTTT. Translation: CASSRSENSPLHF.

This clonotype was picked up many times. The V gene is TRBV11-2, the J gene TRBJ2-5; TRBD2 might be the D (6 bases). Trimming removed 2 bases at V and 1 base at J, with 14 bases between. The CDR3 consists of 16 residues. Germline lookup yields CDR1 SGHAT and CDR2 FQNNGV. The CDR3 region is CASSLIPRRGQETQYF. CDR3 DNA sequence: TGTGCCAGCAGCTTAATCCCCAGGAGGGGCCAAGAGACCCAGTACTTC.